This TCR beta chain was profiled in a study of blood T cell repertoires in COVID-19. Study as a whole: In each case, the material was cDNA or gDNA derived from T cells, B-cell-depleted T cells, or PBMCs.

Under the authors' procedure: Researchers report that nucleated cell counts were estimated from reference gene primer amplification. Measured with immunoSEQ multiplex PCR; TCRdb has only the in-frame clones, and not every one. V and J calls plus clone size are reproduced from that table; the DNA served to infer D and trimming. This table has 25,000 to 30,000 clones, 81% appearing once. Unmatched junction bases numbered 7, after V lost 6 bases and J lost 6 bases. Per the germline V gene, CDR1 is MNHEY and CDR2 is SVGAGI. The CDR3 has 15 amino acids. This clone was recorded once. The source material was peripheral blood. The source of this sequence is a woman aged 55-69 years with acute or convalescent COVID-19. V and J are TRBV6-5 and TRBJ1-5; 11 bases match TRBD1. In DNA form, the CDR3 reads TGTGCCAGCAGCCGGACAGGGGGCGGAGGTCAGCCCCAGCATTTT. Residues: CASSRTGGGGQPQHF.